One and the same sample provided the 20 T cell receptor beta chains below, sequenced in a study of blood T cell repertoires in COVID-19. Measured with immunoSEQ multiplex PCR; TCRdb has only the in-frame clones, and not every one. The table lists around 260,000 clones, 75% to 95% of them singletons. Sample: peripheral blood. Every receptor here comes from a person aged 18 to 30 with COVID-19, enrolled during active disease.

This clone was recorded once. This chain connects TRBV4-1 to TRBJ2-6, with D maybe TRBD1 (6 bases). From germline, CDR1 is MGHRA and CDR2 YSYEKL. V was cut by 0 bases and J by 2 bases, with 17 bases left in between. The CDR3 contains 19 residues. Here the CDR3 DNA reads TGCGCCAGCAGCCAAGATACCACAGGGTTCATAGCTGGGGCCAACGTCCTGACTTTC. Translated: CASSQDTTGFIAGANVLTF.

In DNA, the CDR3 is TGTGCCAGCAGCCCAGAGGAGGGTACAGGCACTGAAGCTTTCTTT. Amino acids: CASSPEEGTGTEAFF. The J gene is TRBJ1-1, the V gene TRBV11-2, with D perhaps matching TRBD1 (5 bases). The CDR3 has 15 residues. CDR1 is SGHAT and CDR2 is FQNNGV in the germline V gene. V was trimmed by 5 bases and J by 4 bases, leaving 17 bases between them. The full variable domain, completed using reference TRBV11-2 and TRBJ1-1, is EAGVAQSPRYKIIEKRQSVAFWCNPISGHATLYWYQQILGQGPKLLIQFQNNGVVDDSQLPKDRFSAERLKGVDSTLKIQPAKLEDSAVYLCASSPEEGTGTEAFFGQGTRLTVV.

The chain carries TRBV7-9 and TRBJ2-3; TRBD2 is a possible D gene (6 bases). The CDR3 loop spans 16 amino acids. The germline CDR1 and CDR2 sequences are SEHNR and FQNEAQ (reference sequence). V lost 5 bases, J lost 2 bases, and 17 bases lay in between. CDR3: CASSAWGGAFTDTQYF. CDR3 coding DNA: TGTGCCAGCAGCGCCTGGGGCGGGGCTTTCACAGATACGCAGTATTTT.

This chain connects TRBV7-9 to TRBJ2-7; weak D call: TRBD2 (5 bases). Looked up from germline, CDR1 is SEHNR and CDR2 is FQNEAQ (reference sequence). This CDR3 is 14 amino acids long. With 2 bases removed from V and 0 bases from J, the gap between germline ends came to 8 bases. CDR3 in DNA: TGTGCCAGCAGCTTAACGGGAATCTCCTACGAGCAGTACTTC. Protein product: CASSLTGISYEQYF.

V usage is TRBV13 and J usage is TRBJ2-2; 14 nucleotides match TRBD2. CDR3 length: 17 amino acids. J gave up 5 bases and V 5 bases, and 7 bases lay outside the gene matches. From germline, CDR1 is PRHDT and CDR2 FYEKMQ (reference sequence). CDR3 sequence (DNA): TGTGCCAGCAGCCATATCGGACTAGCGGGAGGTACCGGGGAGCTGTTTTTT. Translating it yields CASSHIGLAGGTGELFF.

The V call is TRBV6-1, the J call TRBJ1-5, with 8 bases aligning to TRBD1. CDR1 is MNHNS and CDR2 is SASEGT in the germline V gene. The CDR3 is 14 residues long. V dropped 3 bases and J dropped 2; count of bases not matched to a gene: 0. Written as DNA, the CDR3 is TGTGCCAGCAGTGAGACAGGGGGCAATCAGCCCCAGCATTTT. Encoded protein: CASSETGGNQPQHF.

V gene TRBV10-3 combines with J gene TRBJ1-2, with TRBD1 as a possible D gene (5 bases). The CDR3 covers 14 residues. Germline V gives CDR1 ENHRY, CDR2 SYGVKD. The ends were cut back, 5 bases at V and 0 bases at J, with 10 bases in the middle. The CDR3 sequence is CAISRAGTNYGYTF. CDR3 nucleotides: TGTGCCATCAGTCGTGCAGGGACTAACTATGGCTACACCTTC.

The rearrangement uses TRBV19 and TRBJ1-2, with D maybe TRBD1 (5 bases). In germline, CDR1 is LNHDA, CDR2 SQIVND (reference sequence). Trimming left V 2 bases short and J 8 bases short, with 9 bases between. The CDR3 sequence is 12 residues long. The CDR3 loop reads CASSIQGGGYTF. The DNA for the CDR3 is TGTGCCAGTAGTATACAGGGAGGCGGCTACACCTTC. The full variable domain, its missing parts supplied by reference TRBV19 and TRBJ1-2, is DGGITQSPKYLFRKEGQNVTLSCEQNLNHDAMYWYRQDPGQGLRLIYYSQIVNDFQKGDIAEGYSVSREKKESFPLTVTSAQKNPTAFYLCASSIQGGGYTFGSGTRLTVV.

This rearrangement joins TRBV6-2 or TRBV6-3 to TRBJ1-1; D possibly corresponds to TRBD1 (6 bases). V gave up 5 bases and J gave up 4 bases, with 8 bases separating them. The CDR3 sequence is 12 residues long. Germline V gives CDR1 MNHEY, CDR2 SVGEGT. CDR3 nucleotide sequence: TGTGCCAGCAGTATGACAGGCACTGAAGCTTTCTTT. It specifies CASSMTGTEAFF.

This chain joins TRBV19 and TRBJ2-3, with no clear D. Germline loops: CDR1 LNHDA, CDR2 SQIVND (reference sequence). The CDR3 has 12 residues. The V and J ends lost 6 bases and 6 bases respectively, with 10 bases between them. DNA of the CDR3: TGTGCCAGTAGCCCGACTTTGGATACGCAGTATTTT. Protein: CASSPTLDTQYF.

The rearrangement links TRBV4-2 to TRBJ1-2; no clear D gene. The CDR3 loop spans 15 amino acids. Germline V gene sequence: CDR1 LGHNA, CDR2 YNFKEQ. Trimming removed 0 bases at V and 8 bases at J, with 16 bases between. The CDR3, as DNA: TGTGCCAGCAGCCAAGATAGGGCGGGAATGGTCGGCTACACCTTC. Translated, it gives CASSQDRAGMVGYTF.

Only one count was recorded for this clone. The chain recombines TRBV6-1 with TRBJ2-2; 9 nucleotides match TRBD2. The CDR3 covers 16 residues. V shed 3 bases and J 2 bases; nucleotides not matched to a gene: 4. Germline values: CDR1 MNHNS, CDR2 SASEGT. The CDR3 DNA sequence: TGTGCCAGCAGTGACTTGCGGGAGGGCAACACCGGGGAGCTGTTTTTT. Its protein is CASSDLREGNTGELFF.

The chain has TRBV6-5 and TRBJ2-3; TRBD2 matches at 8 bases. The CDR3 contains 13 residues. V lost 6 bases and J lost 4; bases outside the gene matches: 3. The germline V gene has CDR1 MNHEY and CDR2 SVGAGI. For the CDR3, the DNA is TGTGCCAGCAGAAGCGGGAGTTCAGATACGCAGTATTTT. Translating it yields CASRSGSSDTQYF.

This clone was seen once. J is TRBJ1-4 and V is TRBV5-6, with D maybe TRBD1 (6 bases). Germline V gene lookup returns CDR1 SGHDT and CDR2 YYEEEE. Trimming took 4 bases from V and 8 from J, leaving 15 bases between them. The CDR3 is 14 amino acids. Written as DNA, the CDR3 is TGTGCCAGCAGCGTATGGTACAGGGTGGAAAAACTGTTTTTT. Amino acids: CASSVWYRVEKLFF.

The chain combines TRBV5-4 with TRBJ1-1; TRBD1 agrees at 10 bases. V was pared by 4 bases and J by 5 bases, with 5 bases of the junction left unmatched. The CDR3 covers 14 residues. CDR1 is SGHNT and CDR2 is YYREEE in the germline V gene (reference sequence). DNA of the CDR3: TGTGCCAGCAGCCCTCCGGACAGGGGGACTGAAGCTTTCTTT. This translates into CASSPPDRGTEAFF. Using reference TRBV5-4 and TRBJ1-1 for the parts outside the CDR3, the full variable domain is ETGVTQSPTHLIKTRGQQVTLRCSSQSGHNTVSWYQQALGQGPQFIFQYYREEENGRGNFPPRFSGLQFPNYSSELNVNALELDDSALYLCASSPPDRGTEAFFGQGTRLTVV.

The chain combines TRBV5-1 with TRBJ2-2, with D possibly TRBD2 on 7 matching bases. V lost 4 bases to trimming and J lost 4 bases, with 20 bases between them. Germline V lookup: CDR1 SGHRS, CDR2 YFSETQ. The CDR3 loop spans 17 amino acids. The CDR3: CASSPQQGGSPTGELFF. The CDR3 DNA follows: TGCGCCAGCAGCCCTCAACAGGGCGGGAGCCCCACCGGGGAGCTGTTTTTT.

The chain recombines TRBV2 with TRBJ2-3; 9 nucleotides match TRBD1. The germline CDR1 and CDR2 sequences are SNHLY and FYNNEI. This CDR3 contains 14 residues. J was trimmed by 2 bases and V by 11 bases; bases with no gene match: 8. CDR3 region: CAGRDREVTDTQYF. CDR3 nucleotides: TGTGCCGGTCGGGACAGGGAGGTCACAGATACGCAGTATTTT.

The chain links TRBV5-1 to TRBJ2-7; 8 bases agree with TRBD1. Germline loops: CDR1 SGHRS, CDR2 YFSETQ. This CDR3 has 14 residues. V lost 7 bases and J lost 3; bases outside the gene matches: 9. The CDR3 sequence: CASFQGTGFYEQYF. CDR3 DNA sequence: TGCGCCAGCTTCCAGGGGACAGGATTCTACGAGCAGTACTTC.

The CDR3 spells CASRAGTATSYGYTF. DNA for the CDR3: TGTGCCAGCAGGGCCGGGACAGCTACGTCCTATGGCTACACCTTC. The chain uses TRBV6-5 and TRBJ1-2, with 7 nucleotides matching TRBD1. The CDR3 is made up of 15 amino acids. The V gene end was trimmed by 6 bases and the J gene end by 4 bases; junction bases not matched to a gene: 11. Looked up from germline, CDR1 is MNHEY and CDR2 is SVGAGI.

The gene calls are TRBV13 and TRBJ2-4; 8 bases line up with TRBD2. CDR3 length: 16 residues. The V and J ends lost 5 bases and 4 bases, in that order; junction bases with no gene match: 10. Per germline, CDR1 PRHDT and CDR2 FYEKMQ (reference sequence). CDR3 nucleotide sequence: TGTGCCAGCAGCGCCCAGAGGTCTAGCGGGAAAAACATTCAGTACTTC. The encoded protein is CASSAQRSSGKNIQYF.